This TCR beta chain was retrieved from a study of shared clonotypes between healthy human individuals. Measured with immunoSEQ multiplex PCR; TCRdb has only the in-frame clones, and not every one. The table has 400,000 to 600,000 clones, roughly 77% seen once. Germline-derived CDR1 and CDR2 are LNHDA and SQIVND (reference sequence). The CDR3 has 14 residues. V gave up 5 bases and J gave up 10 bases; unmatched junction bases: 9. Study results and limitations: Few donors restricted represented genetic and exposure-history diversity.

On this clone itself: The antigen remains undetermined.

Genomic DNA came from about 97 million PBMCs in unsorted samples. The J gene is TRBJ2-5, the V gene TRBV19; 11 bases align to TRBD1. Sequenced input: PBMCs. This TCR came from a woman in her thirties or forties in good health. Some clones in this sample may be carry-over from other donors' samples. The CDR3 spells CASSPGQGGLVQYF. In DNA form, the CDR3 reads TGTGCCAGTAGTCCGGGACAGGGGGGCCTGGTCCAGTACTTC.